Presented here are 9 T cell receptor beta chains from one specimen sequenced in a study of cytomegalovirus exposure and HLA in healthy donors. The PCR contained 60 Vbeta and 13 Jbeta primers. Sequencing was performed with immunoSEQ multiplex PCR; in TCRdb, only in-frame clones are kept and a portion is missing. The sample lists about 94,000 clones, approximately 80% occurring once. The specimen was PBMCs. The source of these receptors is a woman in her sixties in good health and CMV-seronegative.

The chain combines TRBV7-6 with TRBJ2-3, with 7 positions matching TRBD1. The CDR3 sequence is 16 residues long. V trimming: 5 bases; J trimming: 3 bases; junction bases outside the gene matches: 11. Germline-derived CDR1 and CDR2 are SGHVS and FNYEAQ. The CDR3 here is CASSRRQGIGTDTQYF. CDR3 nucleotides: TGTGCCAGCAGCCGCAGACAGGGAATTGGAACAGATACGCAGTATTTT.

The J gene is TRBJ2-3, the V gene TRBV9; 10 nucleotides line up with TRBD2. V lost 2 bases and J lost 4; bases outside the gene matches: 7. The CDR3 extends over 16 amino acids. Germline-derived CDR1 and CDR2 are SGDLS and YYNGEE. The CDR3 spells CASSVRAGGYADTQYF. In nucleotides, the CDR3 is TGTGCCAGCAGCGTCCGAGCGGGAGGGTATGCAGATACGCAGTATTTT.

This clone was detected only a few times. Other DNA sequences within the sample encode an identical CDR3. This rearrangement joins TRBV18 to TRBJ2-1; 11 positions match TRBD1. The CDR3 consists of 15 residues. The germline V gene encodes CDR1 KGHSH and CDR2 LQKENI. The J segment lost 4 bases and the V segment lost 3 bases, leaving 2 bases of the junction unmatched. The CDR3 spells CASSPRDRGYNEQFF. Here the CDR3 DNA reads TGTGCCAGCTCACCCCGGGACAGGGGGTACAATGAGCAGTTCTTC.

J is TRBJ2-1 and V is TRBV5-6; D is unresolved. Trimming cost V 1 base and J 0 bases, with 8 bases left between them. The CDR3 extends over 15 amino acids. Germline CDR1 SGHDT, CDR2 YYEEEE. The chain's CDR3 is CASSLTDSSYNEQFF. The CDR3 DNA sequence: TGTGCCAGCAGCTTGACTGATAGCTCCTACAATGAGCAGTTCTTC.

The rearrangement joins TRBV6-1 to TRBJ1-2; 9 positions agree with TRBD1. This CDR3 is 12 amino acids long. The V gene's germline CDR1 is MNHNS and CDR2 SASEGT. V lost 6 bases, J lost 11 bases, and 7 bases stayed unmatched. CDR3 sequence: CASRPGQGIYTF. CDR3 in DNA: TGTGCCAGCAGACCGGGACAGGGAATTTACACCTTC.

This clone occurred once. The rearrangement uses TRBV6-5 and TRBJ2-7, with TRBD1 matching over 9 bases. Germline loops: CDR1 MNHEY, CDR2 SVGAGI. Germline trimming cut 2 bases from V and 1 base from J; bases unmatched to any gene: 3. CDR3 length: 15 residues. CDR3 nucleotide sequence: TGTGCCAGCAGTTACCAGGACAGGGGATCCTACGAGCAGTACTTC. Its translation: CASSYQDRGSYEQYF.

Details on this clone: At one end the junction does not follow the germline gene, possibly because of a read error. This rearrangement joins TRBV7-9 to TRBJ2-3; a possible D gene is TRBD2 (6 bases). The CDR3 runs to 15 residues. Germline CDR1 SEHNR, CDR2 FQNEAQ (reference sequence). The CDR3 loop reads CSSSPFGGSTDTQYF. Written as DNA, the CDR3 is TGTTCCAGCAGCCCGTTCGGGGGTAGCACAGATACGCAGTATTTT.

This chain connects TRBV5-1 to TRBJ1-1; 7 nucleotides line up with TRBD1. The V gene's germline CDR1 is SGHRS and CDR2 YFSETQ. V shed 3 bases, J shed 8 bases, and the junction held 4 bases outside the gene matches. CDR3 length: 12 amino acids. The CDR3 DNA is TGCGCCAGCAGCTCCGGGACAGTAGAAGCTTTCTTT. Its translation is CASSSGTVEAFF. Supplemented by reference TRBV5-1 and TRBJ1-1, the full variable domain reads KAGVTQTPRYLIKTRGQQVTLSCSPISGHRSVSWYQQTPGQGLQFLFEYFSETQRNKGNFPGRFSGRQFSNSRSEMNVSTLELGDSALYLCASSSGTVEAFFGQGTRLTVV.

The rearrangement joins TRBV19 to TRBJ1-1; perhaps TRBD1 as D (6 bases). Germline V lookup: CDR1 LNHDA, CDR2 SQIVND (reference sequence). With 5 bases removed from V and 0 bases from J, the gap between germline ends came to 13 bases. The CDR3 consists of 15 residues. In nucleotides, the CDR3 is TGTGCCAGTAGTCGTACAGGGAGTATGAACACTGAAGCTTTCTTT. Protein: CASSRTGSMNTEAFF.